This TCR beta chain was captured in a study of cytomegalovirus exposure and HLA in healthy donors (dated by TCRdb to about 2017). For the study in its entirety: In an earlier analysis of some 610 of the donors, 276 Gb of sequence data and 90 million to 120 million unique TCR beta sequences from about 179 million T cells were reported. Besides the first cohort of 666 subjects, a separate validation cohort made up of 120 different subjects was used. Donor age, sex, ethnicity and CMV serostatus were compiled alongside the repertoire data. A later genetic analysis used genome-wide SNP genotypes for about 60% of the 666 donors, treating that subset as a discovery cohort. Among roughly 400 genotyped donors of the cohort, an average of around 250,000 unique TCR beta nucleotide sequences was sequenced per donor, of which about 18% were non-productive. The study was designed to test whether signatures of past pathogen exposure could be identified by cataloging public T cell receptors. Of the 350 to 450 genotyped donors, 75% to 85% were placed in the genetic ancestry cluster associated with self-reported Caucasian donors. Because of strong linkage in the cohort, five DR-DQ haplotypes were treated as single units for association and clustering. The study profiled the T cell repertoires of 666 subjects by immunosequencing and related them to cytomegalovirus serostatus. An earlier analysis of 587 of the donors applied high-throughput TCR beta sequencing to assess whether each TCR beta V gene segment acted as functional or pseudogenic. To predict cytomegalovirus infection status, the study brought together high-throughput TCR immunosequencing, statistical association of individual TCRs with disease status, and machine learning. Both class I and class II loci were covered by HLA typing, at four-digit resolution. To study patterns of TCR occurrence, a later analysis re-analyzed previously published TCR beta repertoires from 666 donors and added high-resolution HLA genotyping. The later analysis used no new phenotypic data to find candidate immune exposures, relying instead on TCR beta sequences and their occurrence across donors. The number of typed donors differed by locus: roughly 629-640 for A, B, C, DRB1 and DQB1; 500 to 550 for DQA1; over 600 for DPA1; and some 470 for DPB1. An early release that covered some 640 HLA-typed donors contained around 300 gigabases of sequencing data and about 84 million unique TCR sequences. All discovery cohort repertoires had been generated on a single sequencing platform.

The library came from the immunoSEQ multiplex PCR assay. For the multiplex PCR, a mixture combining 60 forward primers for TCR Vbeta segments and 13 reverse primers for TCR Jbeta segments was used. Amplification of the CDR3 region of rearranged TCR beta genes was performed with a multiplex PCR assay on genomic DNA. Amplified TCR beta libraries were sequenced as 87-base-pair reads on the Illumina HiSeq System. As for the original processing: Across the roughly 670 repertoires, a later analysis counted tens of millions of unique TCR beta chains, around 11 million of which were shared by at least two donors. To remove PCR and sequencing errors, raw reads were error-corrected and collapsed into unique sequences using a nearest-neighbor algorithm that merged closely related sequences. To assign V, D and J gene segments, CDR3 sequences were aligned to IMGT reference sequences. For a sequence to be retained, a match of at least six nucleotides to both a V gene segment and a J gene segment was required. Rearrangements were classified as productive when the CDR3 lacked stop codons and remained in frame with V and J, and all other rearrangements were classified as non-productive. CDR3 was defined according to IMGT convention as the region running from the second conserved V-encoded cysteine to the conserved J-encoded phenylalanine. In an earlier analysis of 550 to 650 of the donors, sequences lacking an unambiguous match to a single V gene segment were excluded. In an earlier analysis of some 590 of the donors, a V segment was called functional when productive rearrangements were above 56.7%, and segregating when the standard deviation between donors exceeded 5%. A statistical classification framework was built for diagnosing cytomegalovirus status from the catalog of TCR beta chain sequences. V and J gene assignment, in a later analysis, came from comparing TCR nucleotide sequences with IMGT/GENE-DB human TR gene sequences. Using the TCRdist pipeline, a later analysis assigned CDR3 sequences along with most-parsimonious VDJ recombination scenarios. A later analysis defined each TCR beta chain by its CDR3 amino acid sequence plus V-gene family, and excluded reads lacking a unique V-gene family. To address suspected cross-contamination and a sequencing artifact, a later analysis removed over 500 highly shared, low-generation-probability nucleotide sequences. A later analysis calculated a clonal expansion index for each public chain from normalized within-repertoire ranks of inferred template counts. Generation probabilities in a later analysis came from a VDJ recombination model fitted to out-of-frame rearrangements, and those results were checked against IGoR. In a later analysis, TCR-TCR, TCR-HLA and TCR-CMV co-occurrence was scored with hypergeometric tests, and a repertoire-size bias correction was applied to TCR pairs. In a later analysis, false discovery rates were estimated by permuting HLA or CMV assignments 20 times. In a later analysis, co-occurring TCRs were grouped using DBSCAN, and TCRdist sequence similarity was added for clustering within HLA-allele-positive subsets. Co-occurrence clustering excluded repertoires with fewer than 30,000 or more than 120,000 public chains, plus five with anomalous nucleotide sharing. The source is immuneACCESS, and TCRdb retained only in-frame sequences with V and J called. Part of the clones is not carried over; for the studies checked, unresolved V genes explain less than half of this, and the remainder is unexplained. V and J calls and clone size are as listed in that table; D and trimming were resolved from the DNA. The table for this sample lists about 180,000 clones; over 75% of them were counted only once. The top ten clonotypes cover approximately 2% of the sample.

General findings and caveats noted by the study authors: A group of highly shared sequence variants was considered likely to be a technical artifact of the sequencing pipeline. The authors suggested that the approach could potentially be extended to other disease states and immunological phenotypes. A further reported finding was that TCR beta sequences accurately predicted the HLA-A and HLA-B alleles for most subjects in the first cohort. V-gene and J-gene trimming of TCR beta chains was associated with a missense DCLRE1C variant in a later genetic analysis, and the association was replicated in an independent cohort. Because counts were too low, roughly 17 rarely observed V segments, including chromosome 9 orphons, were left out of the earlier analysis of a few hundred of the donors. Most CMV-associated TCR beta chains appeared to be HLA-restricted in a later analysis, and the HLA associations seemed to be driven largely by CMV exposure. In this cohort, only TCR beta chains were sequenced, and detectable features were limited by the absence of alpha or paired-chain data. CMV serostatus was the only immune exposure information available for the cohort. Correlated functional status among segregating V segments might reflect linkage disequilibrium, but an unknown experimental factor could not be ruled out. Roughly uniform sequencing depth across donors was assumed in presence/absence analyses, although this assumption may not hold. A later analysis associated roughly 17,000 TCR beta sequences with specific HLA alleles at a false discovery rate of 0.05. In a later analysis, several top co-occurrence clusters were reported to appear linked to parvovirus B19, influenza, CMV and Epstein-Barr virus. Most TCR sequences were seen in very few donors, while some public TCRs were found in many individuals. A later analysis found that HLA-associated TCR beta chains were more clonally expanded and had lower generation probabilities than equally common non-associated chains. Because the 87-base-pair reads could not distinguish some IMGT-functional V segments, including TRBV6-2 and TRBV6-3, those segments were excluded. Because some donors lacked HLA typing at each locus, the association tests relied only on the typed subset. Compared with the 666-donor mean, donors in an Asian-associated ancestry cluster had fewer N-insertions in productive TCRs, according to a later genetic analysis. A total of 150 to 200 TCR beta chains were listed by the study as associated with cytomegalovirus. Assigning TCR associations to individual alleles was difficult when HLA alleles, especially DR and DQ, strongly co-occurred. In vitro tests confirmed that a few of the cytomegalovirus-associated TCR beta chains recognize cytomegalovirus antigens. The classifier was reported to diagnose cytomegalovirus status with high specificity and sensitivity in both the original and validation cohorts. Broadly in line with IMGT annotations, most TCR beta V segments showed up in productive rearrangements about 87% or about 30% of the time in an earlier analysis of 450 to 600 of the donors. According to a later analysis, TCR association rates differed among HLA loci, with DRB1 alleles showing the most associated TCRs and HLA-C alleles showing the fewest.

There are 15 amino acids in the CDR3, from cysteine to phenylalanine inclusive. Of all the DNA, just the CDR3 is kept, 45 bases in frame from base 1. From V the trimming removes 10 bases and from J it removes 3 bases, while the gene matches leave 7 bases of the junction unaccounted for. In the germline V gene, CDR1 corresponds to WSHSY and CDR2 to SAAADI. Notes on this clone: Its antigen has not been determined. No much larger clone is present one base from it, and per-base qualities are unavailable.

In total, approximately 700 healthy bone marrow donors made up the cohort. Cohort members were all nominally healthy when sampled, although unrecorded immune exposures were likely present. The donor tested CMV seronegative, placing the donor among the 350 or so seronegative members of the cohort. Every donor gave a peripheral blood sample, and the peripheral blood mononuclear cells from that sample were used for TCR beta sequencing. Genomic DNA extraction from the blood cell samples was performed with the Qiagen DNeasy Blood Extraction Kit. The chain links TRBV10-2 with TRBJ2-6; 9 bases in the junction line up with TRBD1. This TCR came from a woman aged 30 to 39 in good health and CMV-seronegative. The sequencing input was PBMCs. The nucleotide sequence is given as TGCGCCACCCGGGACAGGGAGATTGGGGCCAACGTCCTGACTTTC. Its product reads: CATRDREIGANVLTF.